These 15 T cell receptor beta chains originate from one sample sequenced in a study of vaccination and CD4 T cells after COVID-19. The Oncomine TCR Beta short-read assay sequenced DNA from cultured CD4+ T cells. TCRdb ran MiXCR on the PCR reads and lists one entry per CDR3 protein. The sample lists approximately 19,000 distinct CDR3 sequences; over 75% were seen once. These receptors' antigens are unknown. Treatment denoted: roughly 11-day PBMC culture with coronavirus spike peptide pools or control peptides (ViraFEST assay). Source: CD4+ T cells from blood, cultured in vitro, taken after SARS-CoV-2 vaccination. These receptors were collected from a human donor who received a COVID-19 vaccine.

This clonotype is a singleton in its sample. The chain combines TRBV21-1 with TRBJ1-2; the table's D call of TRBD1 was not tested on the DNA. TRBV21-1 is tagged as a pseudogene. The CDR3 sequence is 12 residues long. DNA of the CDR3: TGTGCCAGCAGCTTTTGGGGGAACGGCTACACCTTC. Translation: CASSFWGNGYTF.

A few counts support this clonotype. This chain connects TRBV30 to TRBJ1-3; 7 bases fit TRBD1. V lost 1 base to trimming and J lost 8 bases; unmatched junction nucleotides: 8. From germline, CDR1 is GTSNPN and CDR2 SVGIG (reference sequence). The CDR3 loop spans 14 amino acids. The CDR3 here is CAWSAEGGADTIYF. The CDR3 DNA is TGTGCCTGGAGTGCTGAAGGGGGCGCGGACACCATATATTTT.

This chain connects TRBV5-1 to TRBJ2-5; D is perhaps TRBD2 (6 bases). With 4 bases removed from V and 1 base from J, the gap between germline ends came to 8 bases. Germline V gene lookup returns CDR1 SGHRS and CDR2 YFSETQ. The CDR3 consists of 13 residues. The CDR3 reads CASSGGVQETQYF. The CDR3 DNA follows: TGCGCCAGCAGCGGCGGGGTCCAAGAGACCCAGTACTTC.

V usage is TRBV19 and J usage is TRBJ2-5, with 7 bases matching TRBD2. The V gene end was trimmed by 4 bases and the J gene end by 5 bases; junction bases not matched to a gene: 13. The CDR3 totals 16 residues. Germline assignment: CDR1 LNHDA and CDR2 SQIVND (reference sequence). The CDR3: CASSTQLRGVKETQYF. As DNA, the CDR3 is TGTGCCAGTAGTACCCAGCTCCGGGGGGTAAAGGAGACCCAGTACTTC. The variable domain in full, with the rest retrieved from reference TRBV19 and TRBJ2-5, is DGGITQSPKYLFRKEGQNVTLSCEQNLNHDAMYWYRQDPGQGLRLIYYSQIVNDFQKGDIAEGYSVSREKKESFPLTVTSAQKNPTAFYLCASSTQLRGVKETQYFGPGTRLLVL.

This chain joins TRBV6-1 and TRBJ2-7, with TRBD1 identical over 7 bases. The length of the CDR3 is 15 residues. V shed 2 bases, J shed 4 bases, and the junction held 8 bases outside the gene matches. In germline, CDR1 is MNHNS, CDR2 SASEGT. The CDR3 coding sequence is TGTGCCAGCAGTGAACGGAGACAGGGTACTTACGAGCAGTACTTC. It translates to CASSERRQGTYEQYF.

The chain employs TRBV30 and TRBJ2-7, with 11 positions matching TRBD1. CDR1 and CDR2 (germline): GTSNPN, SVGIG (reference sequence). The CDR3 runs 15 residues. J lost 1 base, V lost 3 bases, and 5 bases had no gene match. CDR3 bases: TGTGCCTGGAGGGGAGGGACAGGGGGATCCTACGAGCAGTACTTC. This codes for CAWRGGTGGSYEQYF.

The rearrangement uses TRBV18 and TRBJ2-1; maybe TRBD1 (6 bases). The CDR3 runs to 16 residues. V lost 2 bases and J 2 bases, leaving 13 bases between the germline ends. CDR1 and CDR2 from the germline V gene are KGHSH and LQKENI. Here the CDR3 DNA reads TGTGCCAGCTCACCATTCCAGACAGGTCCCTACAATGAGCAGTTCTTC. Protein product: CASSPFQTGPYNEQFF.

J is TRBJ2-1 and V is TRBV21-1; the table calls TRBD1, which could not be checked here. TRBV21-1 is a listed pseudogene. The CDR3 sequence is 16 residues long. As DNA, the CDR3 is TGTGCCAGCAGCAACGGAAGGGTCGACAGGGACAATGAGCAGTTCTTC. Its translation: CASSNGRVDRDNEQFF.

The CDR3 is CSATRPATSDLYEQYF. For the CDR3, the DNA is TGCAGTGCTACTCGGCCGGCCACATCTGACCTCTACGAGCAGTACTTC. The rearrangement links TRBV20-1 to TRBJ2-7; no clear D. Germline loops: CDR1 DFQATT, CDR2 SNEGSKA (reference sequence). The CDR3 is 16 residues long. Trimming pared 4 bases from V and 3 bases from J, leaving 22 bases between.

J is TRBJ1-5 and V is TRBV6-1; D is unclear. The germline V and J ends were trimmed by 7 bases and 2 bases, with 6 bases remaining between them. CDR3 length equals 12 residues. Germline CDR1 and CDR2: MNHNS and SASEGT. CDR3 in DNA: TGTGCCAGCATAATTGGCAATCAGCCCCAGCATTTT. Translating gives CASIIGNQPQHF.

This chain uses TRBV19 with TRBJ1-1, with D unclear. Germline lookup yields CDR1 LNHDA and CDR2 SQIVND (reference sequence). Trimming removed 3 bases from V and 1 base from J, with 6 bases in between. The CDR3 spans 13 residues. This CDR3 is CASSIYRNTEAFF. DNA of the CDR3: TGTGCCAGTAGTATTTACAGGAACACTGAAGCTTTCTTT. Full variable domain (outside the CDR3, taken from reference TRBV19 and TRBJ1-1): DGGITQSPKYLFRKEGQNVTLSCEQNLNHDAMYWYRQDPGQGLRLIYYSQIVNDFQKGDIAEGYSVSREKKESFPLTVTSAQKNPTAFYLCASSIYRNTEAFFGQGTRLTVV.

The chain carries TRBV19 and TRBJ1-1; D is uncertain. The CDR3 has 16 amino acids. CDR1 and CDR2 from the germline V gene are LNHDA and SQIVND (reference sequence). V lost 7 bases, J lost 4 bases, and 22 bases lay in between. The CDR3 protein is CASIPPGGRMGTEAFF. DNA for the CDR3: TGTGCCAGTATCCCCCCTGGAGGCAGGATGGGCACTGAAGCTTTCTTT.

This chain connects TRBV6-1 to TRBJ1-3; possible D gene TRBD1, 5 bases. This CDR3 region has 17 residues. CDR1 and CDR2 (germline): MNHNS, SASEGT. The ends were cut back, 5 bases at V and 0 bases at J, with 17 bases in the middle. In DNA, the CDR3 is TGTGCCAGCAGTCCAACCCCTAAGACAGACTCTGGAAACACCATATATTTT. Translated: CASSPTPKTDSGNTIYF.

The chain employs TRBV10-1 and TRBJ2-1; D may be TRBD2 (6 bases). Germline V gives CDR1 WNHNN, CDR2 SYGVQD (reference sequence). V was clipped by 0 bases and J by 3 bases, with 9 bases between them. The CDR3 has 15 residues. The chain's CDR3 is CASSESERVYNEQFF. CDR3 sequence (DNA): TGCGCCAGCAGTGAGTCTGAGCGGGTCTACAATGAGCAGTTCTTC.

V usage is TRBV15 and J usage is TRBJ2-7; a possible D gene is TRBD2 (6 bases). CDR3 length: 16 residues. Germline CDR1 is LNHNV and CDR2 is YYDKDF (reference sequence). Trimming shortened V by 0 bases and J by 4 bases, and 16 bases separated the two germline ends. The DNA for the CDR3 is TGTGCCACCAGCAGAGATTTCGGGGGTGGCGAGTACGAGCAGTACTTC. Translated: CATSRDFGGGEYEQYF.